Listed below are T cell receptor beta chains from one sample, sequenced in a study of blood T cells in healthy people across ages. TCRdb ran MiXCR on the 5' RACE reads and lists one entry per CDR3 protein. In the table there are around 900,000 distinct CDR3 sequences, roughly half of which are singletons. The sequenced sample was blood. The receptor set was obtained from a woman aged 55-75 years in good health. CDR3s include the opening cysteine and the closing phenylalanine or tryptophan.

v_gene	j_gene	CDR3aa
TRBV20-1	TRBJ1-5	CSGLGGPSNQPQHF
TRBV24-1	TRBJ2-3	CATSVATSGMTDTQYF
TRBV28	TRBJ1-1	CASRRTGRPNTEAFF
TRBV5-5	TRBJ1-5	CASSSRDTPQPQHF
TRBV5-1	TRBJ2-1	CASSFSGLTYNEQFF
TRBV4-2	TRBJ2-1	CASSHDELAVYNEQFF
TRBV7-2	TRBJ2-3	CASSLEVSEDTQYF
TRBV20-1	TRBJ2-7	CSAEMAYGQYF
TRBV20-1	TRBJ2-5	CSARDRGLKNEQYF
TRBV12-3/TRBV12-4	TRBJ2-1	CASSLNGIYSYNEQFF
TRBV2	TRBJ1-2	CASTKGAASYGYTF
TRBV13	TRBJ1-2	CASRSDRVANYGYTF
TRBV27	-	CASSLVSYNEQYF
TRBV15	TRBJ1-2	CATSREGTRDYYYGYTF
TRBV4-2	-	CASSLQVVGAYEQYF
TRBV7-2	TRBJ2-1	CASSLPGARMNEQFF
TRBV15	TRBJ1-2	CATSARTGAYGYTF
TRBV20-1	TRBJ2-3	CSAHLRGTDTQYF
TRBV12-3/TRBV12-4	TRBJ2-7	CASGNDRGGGEQYF
TRBV7-2	-	CASSLAGTENAGSYEQYF
TRBV20-1	TRBJ2-3	CSARPREGVTDTQYF
TRBV12-3/TRBV12-4	TRBJ1-1	CASSADRQRGFF
TRBV5-6	TRBJ2-7	CASSLSSGKYYEQYF
TRBV10-1	TRBJ2-2	CASGSSGNTGELFF
TRBV20-1	TRBJ2-1	CSASRAGPTSNEQFF
TRBV7-8	TRBJ2-5	CASSLAGDGGEQYF
TRBV29-1	TRBJ1-2	CSVEGTGVYGYTF
TRBV25-1	TRBJ2-2	CASSVAGRDTGELFF
TRBV12-3/TRBV12-4	TRBJ1-2	CASNAGLHYGYTF
TRBV20-1	TRBJ2-7	CSARDPVKVYEQYF
TRBV7-9	TRBJ2-5	CASSLVGSEEETQYF
TRBV20-1	TRBJ2-4	CSARVARGREGLDIQYF
TRBV20-1	TRBJ1-1	CSARIQPQTEAFF
TRBV5-1	TRBJ2-1	CASSYAAFSYNEQFF
TRBV20-1	TRBJ2-3	CSARRGPGTDTQYF
TRBV29-1	TRBJ2-5	CSVVPLPQFGRETQYF
TRBV28	TRBJ1-4	CASSPTTGGLGEKLFF
TRBV12-3/TRBV12-4	TRBJ2-5	CASSRVGQGGETQYF
TRBV12-5	TRBJ2-3	CASGPTPPPRQYF
TRBV3-1	TRBJ1-5	CASSQERDQPQHF
TRBV20-1	TRBJ1-5	CSATVGGSDQPQHF
TRBV29-1	TRBJ2-5	CSVEKTGIETQYF
TRBV6-1	TRBJ2-5	CASGWTSWPGEETQYF
TRBV30	TRBJ1-5	CAWSWGGGQPQHF
TRBV4-1	TRBJ2-7	CASSHRGKGDYEQYF
TRBV20-1	-	CSARGGELAWNYEQYF
TRBV28	TRBJ1-2	CASFQPANYGYTF
TRBV7-9	-	CASSFEYNIYEQYF
TRBV20-1	TRBJ1-5	CSANTGQGRLFQPQHF
TRBV2	TRBJ2-3	CASRPGNPRTDTQYF
TRBV18	TRBJ1-1	CASSPDSNTEAFF
TRBV6-4	TRBJ1-6	CASRDTLSSYNSPLHF
TRBV20-1	TRBJ2-4	CSASSQGASKNIQYF